This T cell receptor (beta chain) was sequenced during a study of radiotherapy plus CTLA-4 blockade in lung cancer. Looking at the study overall: Across the patients, objective responses occurred in 18%, and disease control in roughly 33%.

The CDR3 length is 16 residues. Trimming took 6 bases from V and 3 from J, leaving 20 bases between them. Germline assignment: CDR1 LNHDA and CDR2 SQIVND (reference sequence). This table comes from immunoSEQ multiplex PCR, and its TCRdb copy is limited to in-frame clones, with some not included. Of 110,000 or so clones listed, more than 65% are singletons. The study treated chemo-refractory metastatic non-small-cell lung cancer patients with focal radiation plus ipilimumab CTLA-4 blockade. In regard to this clone: Its matching antigen is unknown.

Study results and caveats: Blood saw expansion of tumor-derived TCR clones after radiotherapy plus ipilimumab. Best predicting response, reportedly, were early blood T cell clone dynamics, with interferon-beta.

V is TRBV19 and J is TRBJ1-2; D is ambiguous. This material consisted of peripheral blood, taken from a patient treated with radiotherapy plus ipilimumab. This TCR was sampled from a human donor with non-small cell lung cancer who had a partial response to radiotherapy plus ipilimumab. In DNA form, the CDR3 reads TGTGCCAGTAGACACCCCGGCGCACAGTTGGACTATGGCTACACCTTC. Translation: CASRHPGAQLDYGYTF.